Sequencing of this T cell receptor beta chain was carried out in a study of blood T cell repertoires in COVID-19. About the research overall: Samples came from the United States, Italy and Spain, spanning acute and convalescent COVID-19. T cells, B-cell-depleted T cells, or PBMCs provided the cDNA or gDNA that served as material.

Generated by immunoSEQ multiplex PCR, the TCRdb table keeps only in-frame clones and is missing some. The sample shows tens of thousands of clones, 75% to 90% of them seen only once. The CDR3 contains 13 residues. The germline CDR1 and CDR2 sequences are ENHRY and SYGVKD. Between the trimmed V and J ends, which lost 11 bases and 2 bases, there was a span of 13 bases. Seattle patients were enrolled while actively infected and followed longitudinally. Source material: peripheral blood. The TCR sequence derives from a woman aged 80 or over with COVID-19, enrolled during active disease. The chain links TRBV10-3 to TRBJ1-3; D is uncertain. CDR3 DNA: TGTGCCTCATCCCCCGGGGCTGGAAACACCATATATTTT. Translated, it gives CASSPGAGNTIYF.